A selection of T cell receptor beta chains follows, all from one sample in a study of blood T cell repertoires in COVID-19. Sequencing used immunoSEQ multiplex PCR; TCRdb keeps in-frame clones, though not all of them. The repertoire holds 100,000 or so clones, with just over 90% as singletons. Sequencing was carried out using peripheral blood. Every receptor here comes from a man aged 55 to 70 with acute or convalescent COVID-19. Each CDR3 is given without its conserved first and last residue.

v_gene,j_gene,CDR3aa
TRBV7-3,TRBJ2-3,ASSSLGTAEAGTQY
TRBV6-4,TRBJ2-3,ASSPLAEPTDTQY
TRBV30,TRBJ1-4,AWRRGQVDEKLF
TRBV2,TRBJ1-5,ASSLGGGQPQH
TRBV4-1,TRBJ1-2,ASSQDLQGARGYT
TRBV2,TRBJ1-2,ASGTANYGYT
TRBV5-1,TRBJ1-1,ASSLRGGTEAF
TRBV5-1,TRBJ1-2,ASSPSYRANYGYT
TRBV28,TRBJ2-7,ASSTQTGGPYEQY
TRBV10-3,TRBJ1-4,AISESRATNEKLF
TRBV2,TRBJ1-5,ASSVQGAGGQPQH
TRBV19,TRBJ2-3,ASSPIATPTDTQY
TRBV6-5,TRBJ1-2,ASSYGGGRDGYT
TRBV28,TRBJ2-7,ASSSRGSGYEQY
TRBV10-3,TRBJ1-3,AISSGTGAGNTIY
TRBV5-1,TRBJ2-3,ASSGVAGGVGDTQY
TRBV5-6,TRBJ1-5,ASSLEGSQPQH
TRBV29-1,TRBJ1-1,SVVETGISNTEAF
TRBV5-1,TRBJ1-6,ASSLRGDRLNSPLH
TRBV9,TRBJ2-2,ASSVGSSETGELF
TRBV28,TRBJ2-3,ASSSSLAGGPGTDTQY
TRBV12-3/TRBV12-4,TRBJ1-1,ASSFSTGPEAF
TRBV9,TRBJ2-2,ASSAEQGRPSNTGELF
TRBV2,TRBJ1-4,ASSPRGGQTEKLF
TRBV9,TRBJ2-3,ASSVEGDYTDTQY
TRBV30,TRBJ1-3,AWKATDLSGNTIY
TRBV27,TRBJ2-1,ASSLEAGGDEQF
TRBV27,TRBJ1-2,ASSTGTGDGYT
TRBV9,TRBJ1-6,ASSPWAGNINSPLH
TRBV2,TRBJ2-5,ASIQKEGEETQY
TRBV5-6,TRBJ1-2,ASSLQGSYT
TRBV6-5,TRBJ1-2,ASSYGQGGGYT
TRBV5-5,TRBJ2-7,ASSRDPSRAYEQY
TRBV29-1,TRBJ1-1,RVTANTEAF
TRBV4-1,TRBJ2-5,ASSRISAHMETQY
TRBV5-1,TRBJ2-2,ASSPLPNEQATGELF
TRBV7-9,TRBJ1-2,ASSSDTLNYGYT
TRBV28,TRBJ1-1,ASSLSTGATEAF
TRBV6-5,TRBJ2-7,ATLMRGPYEQY
TRBV5-6,TRBJ1-3,ASSFRGLPGNTIY
TRBV11-2,TRBJ2-1,ASMTSTPSGTSGYNEQF
TRBV11-2,TRBJ2-3,ASSSGTSGRGGDTQY
TRBV5-6,TRBJ1-6,ASSLGTGNSPLH
TRBV19,TRBJ2-1,ASSIGRQAYNEQF